This T cell receptor beta chain came from a study of T cells in Graves' hyperthyroidism and ophthalmopathy. Study details: The authors collected peripheral blood at initial diagnosis, before any treatment.

Study outcomes and limitations: For ophthalmopathy, model prediction preceded onset by a median 6.5 months. Most thyroid clonotypes expanded above 0.001 appeared in blood too. Using 13 V-J features, a model discriminated ophthalmopathy from stable hyperthyroidism.

RNA transcripts gave rise to amplified TCR beta CDR3 regions. First-round RT-PCR of the TCR CDR3 relied on the HTBI primer set. TCRdb re-derived calls from the multiplex PCR reads in MiXCR, one entry per CDR3 protein. The top ten hold roughly 8.3% of the sample, which has hundreds of thousands of distinct CDR3 sequences, over 10% seen once. This clonotype was seen ten or more times. Its antigen is as yet unknown. The CDR3 covers 15 residues. Germline-derived CDR1 and CDR2 are SNHLY and FYNNEI. Trimming at V came to 6 bases and at J to 5 bases, leaving 9 bases not matched to a gene. The chain recombines TRBV2 with TRBJ1-4, with 7 nucleotides matching TRBD1. Sequencing was done on a sample of blood. This receptor was taken from a woman aged 18 to 35 with Graves' hyperthyroidism. CDR3 in amino acids: CASSPMGTENEKLFF. The CDR3 DNA reads TGTGCCAGCAGCCCTATGGGGACAGAGAATGAAAAACTGTTTTTT.